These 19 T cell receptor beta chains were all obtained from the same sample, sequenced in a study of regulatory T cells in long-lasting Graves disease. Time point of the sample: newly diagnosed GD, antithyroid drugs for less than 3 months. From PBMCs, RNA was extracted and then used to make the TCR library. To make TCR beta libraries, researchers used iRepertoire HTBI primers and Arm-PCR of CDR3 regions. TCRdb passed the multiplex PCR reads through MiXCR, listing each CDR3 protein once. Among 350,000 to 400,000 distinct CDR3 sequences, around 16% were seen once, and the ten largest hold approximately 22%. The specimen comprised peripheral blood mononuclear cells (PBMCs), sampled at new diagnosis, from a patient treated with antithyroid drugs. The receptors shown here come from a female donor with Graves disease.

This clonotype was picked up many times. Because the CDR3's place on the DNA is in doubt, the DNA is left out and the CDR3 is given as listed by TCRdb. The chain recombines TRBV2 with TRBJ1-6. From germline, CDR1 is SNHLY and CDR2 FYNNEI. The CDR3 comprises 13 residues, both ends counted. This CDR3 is CASSTSGNSPLHF.

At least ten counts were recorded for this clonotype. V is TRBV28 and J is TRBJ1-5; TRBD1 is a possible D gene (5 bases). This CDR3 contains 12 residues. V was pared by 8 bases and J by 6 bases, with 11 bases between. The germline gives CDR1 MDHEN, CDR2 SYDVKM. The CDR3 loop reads CASCNGGQPQHF. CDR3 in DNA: TGTGCCAGCTGTAATGGGGGTCAGCCCCAGCATTTT.

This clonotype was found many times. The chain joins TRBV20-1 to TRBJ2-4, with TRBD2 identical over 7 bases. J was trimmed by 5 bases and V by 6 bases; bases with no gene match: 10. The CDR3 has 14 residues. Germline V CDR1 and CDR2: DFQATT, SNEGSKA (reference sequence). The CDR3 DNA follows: TGCAGTGCCCCCCTGGCGGGGGTCCAAAACATTCAGTACTTC. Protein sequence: CSAPLAGVQNIQYF.

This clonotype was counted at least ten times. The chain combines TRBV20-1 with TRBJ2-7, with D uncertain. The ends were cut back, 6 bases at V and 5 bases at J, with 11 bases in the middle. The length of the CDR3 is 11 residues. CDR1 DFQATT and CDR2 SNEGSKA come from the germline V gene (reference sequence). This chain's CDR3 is CSAEDYDEQYF. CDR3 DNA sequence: TGCAGTGCCGAAGATTACGACGAGCAGTACTTC.

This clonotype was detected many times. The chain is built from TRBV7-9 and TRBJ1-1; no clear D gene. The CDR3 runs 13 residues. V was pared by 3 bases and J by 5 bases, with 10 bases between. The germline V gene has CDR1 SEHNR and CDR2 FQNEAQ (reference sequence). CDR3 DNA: TGTGCCAGCAGCTTTCGCAAAAGTACTGAAGCTTTCTTT. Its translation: CASSFRKSTEAFF.

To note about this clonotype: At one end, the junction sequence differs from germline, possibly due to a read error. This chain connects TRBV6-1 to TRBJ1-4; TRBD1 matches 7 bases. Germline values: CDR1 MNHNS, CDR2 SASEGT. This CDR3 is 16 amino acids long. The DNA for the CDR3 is TGTGCCAGCAGTGTTTACAGGGGCGCAACTAATGAAAAACTGGTTTTT. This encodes CASSVYRGATNEKLVF.

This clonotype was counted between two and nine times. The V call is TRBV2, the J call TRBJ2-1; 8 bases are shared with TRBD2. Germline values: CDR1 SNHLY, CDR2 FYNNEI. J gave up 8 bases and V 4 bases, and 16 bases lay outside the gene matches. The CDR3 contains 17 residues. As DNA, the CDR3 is TGTGCCAGCAGTGGGTTTCTGGACCCGGGAGGGCCCGATGAGCAGTTCTTC. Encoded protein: CASSGFLDPGGPDEQFF.

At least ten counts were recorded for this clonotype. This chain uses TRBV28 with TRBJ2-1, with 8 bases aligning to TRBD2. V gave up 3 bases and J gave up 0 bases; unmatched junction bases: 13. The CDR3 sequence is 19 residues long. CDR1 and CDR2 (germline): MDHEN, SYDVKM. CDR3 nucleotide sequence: TGTGCCAGCAGTTTCAGGGCTAGCGGGTTCCGATACTCCTACAATGAGCAGTTCTTC. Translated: CASSFRASGFRYSYNEQFF.

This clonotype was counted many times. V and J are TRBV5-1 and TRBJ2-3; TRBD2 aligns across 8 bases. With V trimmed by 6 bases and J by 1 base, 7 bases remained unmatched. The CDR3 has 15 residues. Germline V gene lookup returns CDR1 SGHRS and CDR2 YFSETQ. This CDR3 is CASKGTSRGTDTQYF. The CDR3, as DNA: TGCGCCAGCAAGGGGACTAGTCGGGGCACAGATACGCAGTATTTT.

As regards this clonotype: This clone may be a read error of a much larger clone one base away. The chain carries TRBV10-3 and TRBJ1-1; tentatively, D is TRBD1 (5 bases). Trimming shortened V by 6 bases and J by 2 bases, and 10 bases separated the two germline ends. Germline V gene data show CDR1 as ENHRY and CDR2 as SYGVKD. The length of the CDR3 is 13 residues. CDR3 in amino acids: CAIRLQVNTEAFF. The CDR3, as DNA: TGTGCCATCAGGCTACAGGTTAACACTGAAGCTTTCTTT.

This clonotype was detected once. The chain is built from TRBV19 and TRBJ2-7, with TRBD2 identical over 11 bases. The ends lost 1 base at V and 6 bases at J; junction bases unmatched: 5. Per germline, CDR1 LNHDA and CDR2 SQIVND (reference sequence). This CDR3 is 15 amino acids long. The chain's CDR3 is CASSIATSGSGEQYF. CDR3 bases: TGTGCCAGTAGTATAGCTACTAGCGGGAGCGGCGAGCAGTACTTC. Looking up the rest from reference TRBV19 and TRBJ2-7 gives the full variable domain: DGGITQSPKYLFRKEGQNVTLSCEQNLNHDAMYWYRQDPGQGLRLIYYSQIVNDFQKGDIAEGYSVSREKKESFPLTVTSAQKNPTAFYLCASSIATSGSGEQYFGPGTRLTVT.

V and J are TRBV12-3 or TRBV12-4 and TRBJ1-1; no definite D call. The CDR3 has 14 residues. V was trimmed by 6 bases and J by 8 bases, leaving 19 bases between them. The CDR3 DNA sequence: TGTGCCAGCAGCCCCGGTCTCCGGACGGGGGAAGCTTTCTTT. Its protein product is CASSPGLRTGEAFF.

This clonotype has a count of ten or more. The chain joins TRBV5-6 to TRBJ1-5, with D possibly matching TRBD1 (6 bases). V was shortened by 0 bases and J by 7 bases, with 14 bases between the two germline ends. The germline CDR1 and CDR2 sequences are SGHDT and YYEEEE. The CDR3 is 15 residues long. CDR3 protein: CASSLGQGKGQPQHF. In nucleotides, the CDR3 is TGTGCCAGCAGCTTGGGGCAGGGGAAAGGACAGCCCCAGCATTTT.

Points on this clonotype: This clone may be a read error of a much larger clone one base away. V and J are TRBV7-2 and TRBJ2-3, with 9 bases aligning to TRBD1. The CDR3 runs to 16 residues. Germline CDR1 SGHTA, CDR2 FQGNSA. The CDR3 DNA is TGTGCCTGCAGCTTAGCCCCGGGACAGGGCGCAGATACGCAGTATTTT. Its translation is CACSLAPGQGADTQYF. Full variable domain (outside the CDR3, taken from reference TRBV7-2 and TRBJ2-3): GAGVSQSPSNKVTEKGKDVELRCDPISGHTALYWYRQSLGQGLEFLIYFQGNSAPDKSGLPSDRFSAERTGGSVSTLTIQRTQQEDSAVYLCACSLAPGQGADTQYFGPGTRLTVL.

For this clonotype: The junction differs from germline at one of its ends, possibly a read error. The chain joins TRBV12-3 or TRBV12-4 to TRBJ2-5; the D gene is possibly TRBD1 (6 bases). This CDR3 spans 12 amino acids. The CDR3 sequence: CASRGGLETQYF. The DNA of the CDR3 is TGTGCTAGCAGAGGGGGTTTAGAGACCCAGTACTTC.

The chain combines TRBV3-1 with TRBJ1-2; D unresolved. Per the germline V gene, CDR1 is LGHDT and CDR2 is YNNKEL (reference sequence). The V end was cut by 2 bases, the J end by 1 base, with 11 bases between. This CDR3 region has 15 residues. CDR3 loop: CASSQRVKVNYGYTF. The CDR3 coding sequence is TGTGCCAGCAGCCAAAGGGTTAAGGTTAACTATGGCTACACCTTC.

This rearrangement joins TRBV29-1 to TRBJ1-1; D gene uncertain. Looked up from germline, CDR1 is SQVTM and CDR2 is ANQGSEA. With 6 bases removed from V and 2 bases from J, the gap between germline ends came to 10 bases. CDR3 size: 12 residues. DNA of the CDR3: TGCAGCGTGGGAGTTTCTAACACTGAAGCTTTCTTT. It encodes CSVGVSNTEAFF.

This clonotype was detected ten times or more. This chain's CDR3 is CASSSGQGDEQYF. The CDR3 DNA is TGTGCCAGCTCATCCGGACAAGGGGACGAGCAGTACTTC. This rearrangement joins TRBV18 to TRBJ2-7; possibly TRBD1 for D (5 bases). This CDR3 comprises 13 residues. CDR1 and CDR2 (germline): KGHSH, LQKENI. Trimming pared 5 bases from V and 5 bases from J, leaving 13 bases between.

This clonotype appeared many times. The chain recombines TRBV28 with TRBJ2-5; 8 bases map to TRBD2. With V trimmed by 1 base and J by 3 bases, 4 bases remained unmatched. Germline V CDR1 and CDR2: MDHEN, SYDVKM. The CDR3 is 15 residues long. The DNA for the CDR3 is TGTGCCAGCAGTTTATCGGGCGGGAGGAAAGAGACCCAGTACTTC. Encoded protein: CASSLSGGRKETQYF.